The next 19 T cell receptor beta chains were all read from a single sample in a study of blood T cell repertoires in COVID-19. The data were produced by immunoSEQ multiplex PCR, yet TCRdb's version contains in-frame clones alone and is incomplete. The sample carries about 120,000 clones, around 77% recorded once. Sequenced input: peripheral blood. The receptors originated from a human donor in a cohort sampled during active COVID-19.

The rearrangement links TRBV27 to TRBJ1-2, with 7 bases aligning to TRBD1. V was pared by 8 bases and J by 6 bases, with 6 bases of the junction left unmatched. Germline V gene sequence: CDR1 MNHEY, CDR2 SMNVEV (reference sequence). The CDR3 has 12 residues. CDR3 region: CASGSGTDGYTF. CDR3 DNA sequence: TGTGCCAGCGGATCCGGGACAGATGGCTACACCTTC.

The chain combines TRBV27 with TRBJ2-7; D may be TRBD1 (5 bases). The length of the CDR3 is 15 residues. Between the trimmed V and J ends, which lost 6 bases and 3 bases, there was a span of 18 bases. Per germline, CDR1 MNHEY and CDR2 SMNVEV (reference sequence). CDR3 bases: TGTGCCAGCAGATCAGCCCTCCAAGGGGTCTACGAGCAGTACTTC. Its protein is CASRSALQGVYEQYF.

This rearrangement joins TRBV14 to TRBJ2-7, with D unresolved. Germline V gives CDR1 SGHDN, CDR2 FVKESK. There are 12 residues in the CDR3. V was pared by 1 base and J by 1 base, with 2 bases between. The CDR3 DNA is TGTGCCAGCAGCCAAGTATCCTACGAGCAGTACTTC. Its translation is CASSQVSYEQYF. The full variable domain, completed using reference TRBV14 and TRBJ2-7, is EAGVTQFPSHSVIEKGQTVTLRCDPISGHDNLYWYRRVMGKEIKFLLHFVKESKQDESGMPNNRFLAERTGGTYSTLKVQPAELEDSGVYFCASSQVSYEQYFGPGTRLTVT.

The rearrangement links TRBV20-1 to TRBJ1-5; no clear D. CDR3 length equals 10 residues. Per the germline V gene, CDR1 is DFQATT and CDR2 is SNEGSKA (reference sequence). Trimming took off 5 bases at V and 7 bases at J, with 6 bases between the two ends. CDR3 sequence (DNA): TGCAGTGCTGGGAGACAGCCCCAGCATTTT. Its protein product is CSAGRQPQHF.

V and J are TRBV29-1 and TRBJ2-7; D is perhaps TRBD1 (5 bases). Germline V gene sequence: CDR1 SQVTM, CDR2 ANQGSEA. V dropped 0 bases and J dropped 3 bases, with 12 bases sitting between them. The CDR3 has 14 residues. The CDR3 DNA sequence: TGCAGCGTTGAAGAATCAAAAAGGGGCTACGAGCAGTACTTC. As protein: CSVEESKRGYEQYF.

This clone was picked up one time. The chain uses TRBV5-6 and TRBJ1-6, with TRBD1 as a possible D gene (6 bases). CDR1 SGHDT and CDR2 YYEEEE come from the germline V gene. This CDR3 has 15 residues. V lost 4 bases to trimming and J lost 7 bases, with 15 bases between them. The CDR3 spells CASSPRPGVNSPLHF. In DNA, the CDR3 is TGTGCCAGCAGCCCTAGGCCAGGGGTGAATTCACCCCTCCACTTT.

The chain has TRBV7-9 and TRBJ2-5; D ambiguous. V was trimmed by 1 base and J by 2 bases, leaving 14 bases between them. The V gene's germline CDR1 is SEHNR and CDR2 FQNEAQ (reference sequence). CDR3 length: 16 residues. The CDR3 protein is CASSLVELATQETQYF. The CDR3 nucleotides read TGTGCCAGCAGCTTAGTTGAACTGGCGACACAAGAGACCCAGTACTTC.

This clone is a singleton in its sample. This chain joins TRBV19 and TRBJ1-1; TRBD1 aligns across 12 bases. Germline V gene data show CDR1 as LNHDA and CDR2 as SQIVND (reference sequence). J gave up 5 bases and V 4 bases, and 5 bases lay outside the gene matches. This CDR3 is 15 amino acids long. This CDR3 reads CASSTGQGAYTEAFF. The CDR3 coding sequence is TGTGCCAGTAGTACGGGACAGGGGGCTTATACTGAAGCTTTCTTT.

The chain combines TRBV3-1 (or the pseudogene TRBV3-2) with TRBJ2-1, with D unresolved. The CDR3 has 15 amino acids. The germline V gene has CDR1 LGHDT and CDR2 YNNKEL (reference sequence). Trimming shortened V by 3 bases and J by 4 bases, and 13 bases separated the two germline ends. CDR3 coding DNA: TGTGCCAGCAGCCAGGAGCAGCCCCTTTACAATGAGCAGTTCTTC. Translated: CASSQEQPLYNEQFF.

The gene calls are TRBV11-2 and TRBJ1-2, with D perhaps TRBD1 (6 bases). Germline V gene data show CDR1 as SGHAT and CDR2 as FQNNGV. The CDR3 contains 15 residues. The ends were cut back, 0 bases at V and 3 bases at J, with 11 bases in the middle. CDR3 loop: CASSLEKGVYYGYTF. CDR3 DNA: TGTGCCAGCAGCTTAGAGAAGGGGGTTTACTATGGCTACACCTTC. The whole variable domain, remainder taken from reference TRBV11-2 and TRBJ1-2, is EAGVAQSPRYKIIEKRQSVAFWCNPISGHATLYWYQQILGQGPKLLIQFQNNGVVDDSQLPKDRFSAERLKGVDSTLKIQPAKLEDSAVYLCASSLEKGVYYGYTFGSGTRLTVV.

The chain couples TRBV10-3 to TRBJ1-4, with D hard to call. The CDR3 consists of 15 residues. Germline V gene data show CDR1 as ENHRY and CDR2 as SYGVKD. The V and J ends lost 10 bases and 3 bases respectively, with 18 bases between them. Written as DNA, the CDR3 is TGTGCCACCACCGACGGCGGGTCGGCTAATGAAAAACTGTTTTTT. Its protein product is CATTDGGSANEKLFF.

This sequence joins TRBV5-4 and TRBJ2-7, with TRBD1 as a possible D gene (7 bases). CDR1 is SGHNT and CDR2 is YYREEE in the germline V gene (reference sequence). CDR3 length equals 13 residues. V was trimmed by 4 bases and J by 4 bases, leaving 12 bases between them. The CDR3 bases are TGTGCCAGCAGCCTGACAGGGAGGTACGAGCAGTACTTC. Translated, it gives CASSLTGRYEQYF.

The chain has TRBV3-1 (or the pseudogene TRBV3-2) and TRBJ1-4; unclear D gene. V was shortened by 5 bases and J by 4 bases, with 11 bases between the two germline ends. Germline V CDR1 and CDR2: LGHDT, YNNKEL (reference sequence). The CDR3 runs to 14 residues. The chain's CDR3 is CASSSLVDNEKLFF. CDR3 nucleotide sequence: TGTGCCAGCAGCTCACTGGTTGATAATGAAAAACTGTTTTTT.

This clone was detected a few times. The chain links TRBV3-1 (or the pseudogene TRBV3-2) to TRBJ2-7; D might be TRBD2 (6 bases). Germline CDR1 and CDR2: LGHDT and YNNKEL (reference sequence). The CDR3 runs to 16 residues. Deletions cut 0 bases from V and 1 base from J, with 13 bases between. CDR3 region: CASSQDIGSGSYEQYF. The CDR3 coding sequence is TGTGCCAGCAGCCAAGACATAGGGAGCGGGTCCTACGAGCAGTACTTC.

This sequence joins TRBV10-3 and TRBJ1-2; unclear D gene. Germline V gene lookup returns CDR1 ENHRY and CDR2 SYGVKD. The CDR3 contains 14 residues. V shed 2 bases and J shed 7 bases, with 14 bases lying between them. The CDR3 nucleotides read TGTGCCATCAGTGAGCCCGGGAACCCTTCTGGCTACACCTTC. This gives the protein CAISEPGNPSGYTF.

This sequence joins TRBV5-1 and TRBJ2-7, with 9 bases fitting TRBD2. CDR1 is SGHRS, CDR2 YFSETQ, per germline. V dropped 0 bases and J dropped 4; count of bases not matched to a gene: 8. The CDR3 spans 16 residues. Here the CDR3 DNA reads TGCGCCAGCAGCTTGGGTCTAGCGGGAAGAAAATACGAGCAGTACTTC. It is translated as CASSLGLAGRKYEQYF.

This sequence joins TRBV9 and TRBJ1-5; perhaps TRBD1 as D (6 bases). This CDR3 has 15 residues. V shed 7 bases and J shed 7 bases, with 21 bases lying between them. The germline gives CDR1 SGDLS, CDR2 YYNGEE. The DNA of the CDR3 is TGTGCCAGCTCTCCCGGGGGGGGGCAGGAACAGCCCCAGCATTTT. This sequence encodes CASSPGGGQEQPQHF.

The V and J genes are TRBV4-2 and TRBJ2-1; 12 bases are shared with TRBD2. CDR3 length equals 17 residues. J gave up 8 bases and V 0 bases, and 8 bases lay outside the gene matches. In germline, CDR1 is LGHNA, CDR2 YNFKEQ. The CDR3, as DNA: TGTGCCAGCAGCCAAGATCTGACTAGCGGGAGAATCGATGAGCAGTTCTTC. Its translation is CASSQDLTSGRIDEQFF.

The chain uses TRBV19 and TRBJ2-7; 8 nucleotides agree with TRBD1. Germline V gene sequence: CDR1 LNHDA, CDR2 SQIVND (reference sequence). The V gene end was trimmed by 5 bases and the J gene end by 0 bases; junction bases not matched to a gene: 6. The CDR3 has 15 amino acids. CDR3 coding DNA: TGTGCCAGTAGTCCCGGACAGGGAAGCTCCTACGAGCAGTACTTC. Translation gives CASSPGQGSSYEQYF.